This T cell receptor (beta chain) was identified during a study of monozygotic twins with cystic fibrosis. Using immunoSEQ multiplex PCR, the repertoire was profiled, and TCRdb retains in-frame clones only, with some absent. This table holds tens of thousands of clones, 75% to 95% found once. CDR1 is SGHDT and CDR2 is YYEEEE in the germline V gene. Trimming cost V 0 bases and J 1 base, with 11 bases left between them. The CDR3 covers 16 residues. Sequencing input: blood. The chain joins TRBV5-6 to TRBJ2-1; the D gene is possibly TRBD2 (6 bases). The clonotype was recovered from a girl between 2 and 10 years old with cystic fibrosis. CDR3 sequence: CASSLGPGTSYNEQFF. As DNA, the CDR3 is TGTGCCAGCAGCTTGGGGCCCGGGACTTCCTACAATGAGCAGTTCTTC.